This is a list of T cell receptor beta chains from one sample in a study of shared clonotypes between healthy human individuals. Assay: immunoSEQ multiplex PCR; the TCRdb copy retains only in-frame clones and omits some. The sample shows some 2.1 million clones, 85% to 95% of them seen only once. The sequenced sample was naive CD4+ T cells sorted from blood. The receptors shown here come from a man aged 18 to 29 in good health. CDR3s include the opening cysteine and the closing phenylalanine or tryptophan. D genes are given only for firm matches. The size field is filled for only some rows; it gives once, few, many or a size class.

abundance | j_gene | d_gene | v_gene | CDR3aa | CDR3nt
NA | TRBJ1-1 | NA | TRBV6-1 | CASRGGQLRFTEAFF | TGTGCCAGCAGGGGAGGACAGCTCAGATTCACTGAAGCTTTCTTT
NA | TRBJ2-3 | NA | TRBV18 | CASSPPSSDTQYF | TGTGCCAGCTCACCACCGTCCTCAGATACGCAGTATTTT
NA | TRBJ2-7 | TRBD2 | TRBV5-1 | CASSLDSGKSYEQYF | TGCGCCAGCAGCTTGGATAGCGGGAAGTCCTACGAGCAGTACTTC
NA | TRBJ1-1 | NA | TRBV15 | CATSEGSQTGTEAFF | TGTGCCACCAGCGAAGGGAGCCAGACGGGAACTGAAGCTTTCTTT
NA | TRBJ2-4 | TRBD1 | TRBV6-6 | CASSYSEQGAYIQYF | TGTGCCAGCAGTTACTCTGAGCAGGGGGCATACATTCAGTACTTC
NA | TRBJ1-5 | NA | TRBV19 | CASKVLRRSQPQHF | TGTGCCAGTAAGGTCTTACGCCGGAGTCAGCCCCAGCATTTT
once | TRBJ1-3 | NA | TRBV28 | CASSLTRTLRNTIYF | TGTGCCAGCAGTTTAACCCGGACGCTACGAAACACCATATATTTT
NA | TRBJ2-5 | TRBD2 | TRBV7-2 | CASSLLAGVWETQYF | TGTGCCAGCAGCCTACTAGCGGGGGTGTGGGAGACCCAGTACTTC
NA | TRBJ2-1 | TRBD1 | TRBV18 | CASSPRGGTGTYNEQFF | TGTGCCAGCTCACCACGGGGCGGGACAGGAACCTACAATGAGCAGTTCTTC
NA | TRBJ2-1 | TRBD2 | TRBV29-1 | CSVCFSGRADEQFF | TGCAGCGTTTGTTTTAGCGGGAGGGCCGATGAGCAGTTCTTC
NA | TRBJ1-1 | TRBD1 | TRBV7-6 | CASSKDRAPLNTEAFF | TGTGCCAGCAGCAAAGACAGGGCCCCCTTGAACACTGAAGCTTTCTTT
many | TRBJ2-7 | NA | TRBV18 | CASSPDRNDRQYF | TGTGCCAGCTCACCAGACAGAAATGATCGGCAGTACTTC
NA | TRBJ1-6 | NA | TRBV28 | CASSFGPLLRSPLHF | TGTGCCAGCAGTTTTGGCCCTCTCCTTCGGTCACCCCTCCACTTT
NA | TRBJ2-3 | TRBD2 | TRBV6-1 | CASSATSVSTDTQYF | TGTGCCAGCAGCGCGACTAGCGTAAGCACAGATACGCAGTATTTT